These T cell receptor beta chains were read from a single sample in a study of beta chain features in type 1 diabetes. Sequenced by immunoSEQ multiplex PCR; TCRdb stores in-frame clones only, minus some. The data show about 410,000 clones, roughly 13% seen once. Sequencing was performed on naive CD4+ T cells from blood. The receptors here all came from a young man in good health. Each CDR3 is given without its conserved first and last residue. Each record gives: J gene, clone size, V gene, CDR3 protein. Size tells how often a clone was seen (once, few, many) or the class of an expanded clone, and some rows leave it out.

j_gene: TRBJ2-5; abundance: few; v_gene: TRBV6-1; CDR3aa: ASSLVGLPETQY
j_gene: TRBJ2-2; abundance: .; v_gene: TRBV30; CDR3aa: AWTSGSATGELF
j_gene: TRBJ2-3; abundance: .; v_gene: TRBV7-9; CDR3aa: ASSLVPDTQY
j_gene: TRBJ1-1; abundance: .; v_gene: TRBV7-2; CDR3aa: ASSTGAF
j_gene: TRBJ2-3; abundance: .; v_gene: TRBV7-9; CDR3aa: ASSSTSGGADTQY
j_gene: TRBJ2-3; abundance: few; v_gene: TRBV7-2; CDR3aa: ASSSGGTDTQY
j_gene: TRBJ2-5; abundance: .; v_gene: TRBV7-6; CDR3aa: ASSLGTGTGGQTQY
j_gene: TRBJ2-2; abundance: .; v_gene: TRBV11-2; CDR3aa: ASSPLNTGELF
j_gene: TRBJ1-6; abundance: .; v_gene: TRBV9; CDR3aa: ASSVSWDSGSPLH
j_gene: TRBJ2-3; abundance: .; v_gene: TRBV4-1; CDR3aa: ASSQGLAGTDTQY
j_gene: TRBJ2-2; abundance: .; v_gene: TRBV7-8; CDR3aa: ASTGLAGFGNTGELF
j_gene: TRBJ2-2; abundance: .; v_gene: TRBV5-4; CDR3aa: ASSLERVGELF
j_gene: TRBJ1-4; abundance: .; v_gene: TRBV29-1; CDR3aa: SYSSGNEKLF
j_gene: TRBJ1-5; abundance: .; v_gene: TRBV6-5; CDR3aa: ASTNGQGNQPQH
j_gene: TRBJ2-1; abundance: .; v_gene: TRBV2; CDR3aa: ASATGWNEQF
j_gene: TRBJ2-6; abundance: few; v_gene: TRBV2; CDR3aa: ASSVRKGLEAGANVLT